The 20 T cell receptor beta chains given below trace back to one sample, sequenced in a study of blood T cell repertoires in COVID-19. Assay used: immunoSEQ multiplex PCR; TCRdb lists only in-frame clones, some missing. The sample holds tens of thousands of clones; 88% are singletons and the top ten take 9.1%. Material for sequencing was peripheral blood. The source is a human donor in a cohort sampled during active COVID-19.

As DNA, the CDR3 is TGTGCCAGCAGCACCACTAGACAAGAGACCCAGTACTTC. The encoded protein is CASSTTRQETQYF. The chain carries TRBV7-3 and TRBJ2-5, with D perhaps TRBD2 (5 bases). The germline gives CDR1 SGHTA, CDR2 FQGTGA. The CDR3 covers 13 residues. Trimming left V 5 bases short and J 2 bases short, with 9 bases between.

The chain has TRBV19 and TRBJ1-5; no reliable D call. Trimming took 7 bases from V and 5 from J, leaving 12 bases between them. Germline V gene lookup returns CDR1 LNHDA and CDR2 SQIVND (reference sequence). There are 13 residues in the CDR3. Written as DNA, the CDR3 is TGTGCCAGTACCCCGCGCCGGGATCAGCCCCAGCATTTT. Translated, it gives CASTPRRDQPQHF.

This chain connects TRBV3-1 (or the pseudogene TRBV3-2) to TRBJ1-2; possible D gene TRBD1, 5 bases. The germline gives CDR1 LGHDT, CDR2 YNNKEL (reference sequence). The CDR3 runs 11 residues. CDR3 sequence (DNA): TGTGCATCAGGCAGGGCGGGAGGCTACACCTTC. Translation gives CASGRAGGYTF.

The chain combines TRBV6-6 with TRBJ2-1; D is ambiguous. The CDR3 contains 13 residues. Germline V CDR1 and CDR2: MNHNY, SVGAGI (reference sequence). V lost 2 bases, J lost 5 bases, and 7 bases lay in between. The CDR3 coding sequence is TGTGCCAGCAGTTACCTCAGGAACAATGAGCAGTTCTTC. It yields the protein CASSYLRNNEQFF.

The chain uses TRBV18 and TRBJ1-4; a possible D gene is TRBD1 (5 bases). This CDR3 comprises 16 residues. Per the germline V gene, CDR1 is KGHSH and CDR2 is LQKENI. Trimming cost V 1 base and J 1 base, with 10 bases left between them. The CDR3 sequence: CASSPRQGRTNEKLFF. The DNA for the CDR3 is TGTGCCAGCTCACCACGGCAGGGCAGAACTAATGAAAAACTGTTTTTT.

This rearrangement joins TRBV24-1 to TRBJ2-2; D might be TRBD1 (5 bases). The CDR3 sequence is 14 residues long. Looked up from germline, CDR1 is KGHDR and CDR2 is SFDVKD. Trimming shortened V by 9 bases and J by 4 bases, and 14 bases separated the two germline ends. CDR3 residues: CATSAPGSTGELFF. The CDR3 DNA sequence: TGTGCCACCTCCGCTCCAGGGTCCACCGGGGAGCTGTTTTTT.

The J gene is TRBJ1-2, the V gene TRBV5-4, with D unclear. Germline V lookup: CDR1 SGHNT, CDR2 YYREEE (reference sequence). The CDR3 loop spans 14 amino acids. V shed 10 bases and J shed 8 bases, with 24 bases lying between them. The CDR3 region is CAGLKQREGGGYTF. CDR3 sequence (DNA): TGTGCCGGGTTAAAACAGAGAGAGGGAGGGGGCTACACCTTC.

This clone was found once. The chain joins TRBV5-1 to TRBJ1-2; 8 bases match TRBD1. CDR1 and CDR2 from the germline V gene are SGHRS and YFSETQ. The CDR3 has 15 residues. V shed 4 bases, J shed 4 bases, and the junction held 9 bases outside the gene matches. The CDR3: CASSPMPGQAYGYTF. For the CDR3, the DNA is TGCGCCAGCAGCCCGATGCCGGGACAGGCCTATGGCTACACCTTC.

V and J are TRBV2 and TRBJ1-2, with D uncertain. This CDR3 comprises 13 residues. CDR1 is SNHLY, CDR2 FYNNEI, per germline. Trimming removed 6 bases at V and 8 bases at J, with 16 bases between. In DNA, the CDR3 is TGTGCCAGCAGATCCGGGAGCCAAGGGGGCTACACCTTC. It yields the protein CASRSGSQGGYTF.

The rearrangement links TRBV5-1 to TRBJ2-1, with 7 bases lining up with TRBD2. There are 16 residues in the CDR3. Germline V CDR1 and CDR2: SGHRS, YFSETQ. The ends lost 1 base at V and 9 bases at J; junction bases unmatched: 13. CDR3 sequence reads: CASSLSSGNHGGEQFF. In DNA, the CDR3 is TGCGCCAGCAGCTTGTCCAGCGGGAACCACGGCGGTGAGCAGTTCTTC.

This chain uses TRBV19 with TRBJ1-2; D is ambiguous. V was pared by 1 base and J by 3 bases, with 18 bases between. The CDR3 covers 17 residues. The germline V gene has CDR1 LNHDA and CDR2 SQIVND (reference sequence). The CDR3 loop is CASSIARHTVGDYGYTF. The CDR3 bases are TGTGCCAGTAGTATAGCAAGACATACGGTCGGTGACTATGGCTACACCTTC.

This clone has just one count. This sequence joins TRBV5-1 and TRBJ1-2; maybe TRBD1 (6 bases). The CDR3 totals 12 residues. Trimming stripped 4 bases from V and 6 bases from J, with 10 bases between. Germline loops: CDR1 SGHRS, CDR2 YFSETQ. The CDR3 spells CASSVQGDGYTF. DNA for the CDR3: TGCGCCAGCAGCGTACAGGGAGATGGCTACACCTTC.

V usage is TRBV6-4 and J usage is TRBJ2-1; 10 nucleotides agree with TRBD1. Germline loops: CDR1 MRHNA, CDR2 SNTAGT. This CDR3 comprises 15 residues. The V segment lost 6 bases and the J segment 2 bases; nucleotides outside the gene matches: 4. The CDR3 DNA sequence: TGTGCCAGCAGCCCCGGGACAGGGGCCTACAATGAGCAGTTCTTC. It yields the protein CASSPGTGAYNEQFF.

J is TRBJ2-2 and V is TRBV10-1, with D perhaps matching TRBD1 (6 bases). V was trimmed by 6 bases and J by 2 bases, leaving 19 bases between them. CDR1 is WNHNN, CDR2 SYGVQD, per germline (reference sequence). This CDR3 spans 17 amino acids. CDR3 protein: CASSASGTTFNTGELFF. The CDR3 region has the DNA TGCGCCAGCAGCGCCTCCGGGACAACTTTTAACACCGGGGAGCTGTTTTTT.

This clone was counted a few times. The V and J genes are TRBV5-4 and TRBJ2-7; TRBD1 aligns across 10 bases. V shed 4 bases, J shed 4 bases, and the junction held 5 bases outside the gene matches. CDR3 length: 14 amino acids. CDR1 SGHNT and CDR2 YYREEE come from the germline V gene (reference sequence). CDR3 in DNA: TGTGCCAGCAGCCCAAGACAGGGGGCTTACGAGCAGTACTTC. Residues: CASSPRQGAYEQYF.

This rearrangement joins TRBV12-5 to TRBJ1-5, with 11 bases fitting TRBD1. The CDR3 covers 18 residues. In germline, CDR1 is LGHNT, CDR2 FRNRAP. J was trimmed by 1 base and V by 6 bases; bases with no gene match: 11. The CDR3 bases are TGTGCTAGTGGCCACCAGGGGACAGGGGGATCGAGCAATCAGCCCCAGCATTTT. Residues: CASGHQGTGGSSNQPQHF.

This chain joins TRBV14 and TRBJ2-1; TRBD2 aligns across 10 bases. V gave up 2 bases and J gave up 4 bases; unmatched junction bases: 5. Germline V gives CDR1 SGHDN, CDR2 FVKESK. The CDR3 has 16 amino acids. The CDR3 bases are TGTGCCAGCAGCCAACCGGGACTAGCGAGTTACAATGAGCAGTTCTTC. The encoded protein is CASSQPGLASYNEQFF.

The rearrangement joins TRBV7-2 to TRBJ2-1, with D possibly being TRBD2 (6 bases). This CDR3 contains 14 residues. Germline V gene data show CDR1 as SGHTA and CDR2 as FQGNSA. Trimming pared 4 bases from V and 1 base from J, leaving 8 bases between. In nucleotides, the CDR3 is TGTGCCAGCAGCTCTGGGGGGTCCTACAATGAGCAGTTCTTC. Protein: CASSSGGSYNEQFF. The entire variable domain, with the rest obtained from reference TRBV7-2 and TRBJ2-1, is as follows: GAGVSQSPSNKVTEKGKDVELRCDPISGHTALYWYRQSLGQGLEFLIYFQGNSAPDKSGLPSDRFSAERTGGSVSTLTIQRTQQEDSAVYLCASSSGGSYNEQFFGPGTRLTVL.

In its sample, this clone was seen a few times. The chain links TRBV5-4 to TRBJ1-2, with 7 bases aligning to TRBD1. Germline V gene lookup returns CDR1 SGHNT and CDR2 YYREEE (reference sequence). This CDR3 has 13 amino acids. V was pared by 4 bases and J by 3 bases, with 3 bases of the junction left unmatched. The chain's CDR3 is CASSLGGYYGYTF. The CDR3 DNA reads as TGTGCCAGCAGCCTAGGGGGCTACTATGGCTACACCTTC.

In its sample, this clone was seen once. The genes are TRBV5-1 and TRBJ2-1, with TRBD2 identical over 8 bases. Unmatched junction bases numbered 2, after V lost 0 bases and J lost 3 bases. Germline loops: CDR1 SGHRS, CDR2 YFSETQ. The CDR3 runs to 15 residues. The CDR3 spells CASSLVGTSYNEQFF. In nucleotides, the CDR3 is TGCGCCAGCAGCTTGGTAGGGACTAGCTACAATGAGCAGTTCTTC.